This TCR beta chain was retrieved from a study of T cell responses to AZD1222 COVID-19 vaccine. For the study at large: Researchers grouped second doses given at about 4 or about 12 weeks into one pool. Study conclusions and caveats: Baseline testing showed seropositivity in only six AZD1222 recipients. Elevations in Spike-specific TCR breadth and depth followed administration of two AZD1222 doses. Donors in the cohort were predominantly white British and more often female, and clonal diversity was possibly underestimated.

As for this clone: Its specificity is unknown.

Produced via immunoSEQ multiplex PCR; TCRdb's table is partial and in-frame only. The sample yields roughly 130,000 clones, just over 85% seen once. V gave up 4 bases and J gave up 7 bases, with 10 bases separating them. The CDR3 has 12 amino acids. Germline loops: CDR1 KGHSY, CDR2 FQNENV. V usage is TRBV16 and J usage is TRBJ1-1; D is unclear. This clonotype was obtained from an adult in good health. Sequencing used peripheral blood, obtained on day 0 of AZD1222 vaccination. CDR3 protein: CASSPQWGEAFF. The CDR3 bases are TGTGCCAGCAGCCCCCAATGGGGTGAAGCTTTCTTT.